This passage covers 30 T cell receptor beta chains from one sample sequenced in a study of shared clonotypes between healthy human individuals. TCRdb's copy holds only in-frame clones and misses some; the assay was immunoSEQ multiplex PCR. The table records millions of clones, around 96% of them present only once. Naive CD8 cells, CD45RO-negative and positively selected for CCR7, excluded terminally differentiated effector memory CD45RA+ cells. Input material: naive CD8+ T cells sorted from blood. The origin of the receptors is a man in his late teens or twenties in good health.

The chain carries TRBV9 and TRBJ2-2, with D maybe TRBD1 (5 bases). V was trimmed by 0 bases and J by 8 bases, leaving 14 bases between them. This CDR3 contains 15 residues. Germline V lookup: CDR1 SGDLS, CDR2 YYNGEE. CDR3 amino acids: CASSVADRLRGELFF. The CDR3 DNA reads as TGTGCCAGCAGCGTAGCTGACAGACTGCGAGGGGAGCTGTTTTTT.

Concerning this clone itself: Other DNA sequences of this sample code for an identical CDR3. The chain couples TRBV7-9 to TRBJ2-7; 7 nucleotides agree with TRBD2. V was clipped by 3 bases and J by 5 bases; unmatched bases: 4. Germline CDR1 and CDR2: SEHNR and FQNEAQ (reference sequence). The CDR3 spans 13 residues. CDR3 in amino acids: CASSFGGTDEQYF. The CDR3 region has the DNA TGTGCCAGCAGCTTCGGGGGGACCGACGAGCAGTACTTC.

The rearrangement joins TRBV5-1 to TRBJ2-2; unclear D gene. The CDR3 contains 13 residues. The germline CDR1 and CDR2 sequences are SGHRS and YFSETQ. With 0 bases removed from V and 5 bases from J, the gap between germline ends came to 5 bases. CDR3 protein: CASSLDGTGELFF. Written as DNA, the CDR3 is TGCGCCAGCAGCTTGGATGGAACCGGGGAGCTGTTTTTT.

The chain uses TRBV2 and TRBJ1-3, with no clear D. The CDR3 sequence is 14 residues long. Germline-derived CDR1 and CDR2 are SNHLY and FYNNEI. V lost 7 bases to trimming and J lost 0 bases, with 10 bases between them. The CDR3 DNA sequence: TGTGCCAGCAAGGAGGTATTCTCTGGAAACACCATATATTTT. Amino acid sequence: CASKEVFSGNTIYF. Full variable domain (missing parts from reference TRBV2 and TRBJ1-3): EPEVTQTPSHQVTQMGQEVILRCVPISNHLYFYWYRQILGQKVEFLVSFYNNEISEKSEIFDDQFSVERPDGSNFTLKIRSTKLEDSAMYFCASKEVFSGNTIYFGEGSWLTVV.

On this clone: A much larger clone differs from this one at a single base, so this may be a read error. Other nucleotide sequences in the sample specify the same CDR3. The V and J genes are TRBV5-4 and TRBJ1-5; D is uncertain. V was cut by 0 bases and J by 5 bases, with 3 bases left in between. The CDR3 spans 12 residues. CDR1 SGHNT and CDR2 YYREEE come from the germline V gene (reference sequence). The CDR3 here is CASSLGDQPQHF. The DNA of the CDR3 is TGTGCCAGCAGCTTGGGCGATCAGCCCCAGCATTTT.

The chain employs TRBV10-3 and TRBJ2-3; TRBD2 agrees at 10 bases. J lost 2 bases, V lost 6 bases, and 5 bases had no gene match. Germline values: CDR1 ENHRY, CDR2 SYGVKD. CDR3 size: 15 residues. The CDR3 coding sequence is TGTGCCATCAGCGGGACTAGCGATGACACAGATACGCAGTATTTT. The encoded protein is CAISGTSDDTDTQYF.

Details on this clone: This sample includes further DNA sequences coding for the same CDR3. The gene calls are TRBV28 and TRBJ2-3; the D is unclear. Germline assignment: CDR1 MDHEN and CDR2 SYDVKM. CDR3 length equals 13 residues. Trimming removed 6 bases at V and 1 base at J, with 8 bases between. The CDR3 reads CASSPPGTDTQYF. CDR3 nucleotide sequence: TGTGCCAGCAGCCCCCCGGGCACAGATACGCAGTATTTT.

In its sample, this clone was seen once. The rearrangement links TRBV7-2 to TRBJ2-7, with D possibly matching TRBD2 (5 bases). V was pared by 2 bases and J by 3 bases, with 11 bases between. Germline CDR1 reads SGHTA; CDR2 reads FQGNSA. The CDR3 consists of 14 residues. The CDR3 nucleotides read TGTGCCAGCAGCTTAAGCTCGGGAAACTACGAGCAGTACTTC. Translating it yields CASSLSSGNYEQYF. The complete variable domain, with remaining parts taken from reference TRBV7-2 and TRBJ2-7, reads GAGVSQSPSNKVTEKGKDVELRCDPISGHTALYWYRQSLGQGLEFLIYFQGNSAPDKSGLPSDRFSAERTGGSVSTLTIQRTQQEDSAVYLCASSLSSGNYEQYFGPGTRLTVT.

The chain carries TRBV4-1 and TRBJ1-2, with 9 bases matching TRBD1. The CDR3 spans 15 residues. Germline V gene data show CDR1 as MGHRA and CDR2 as YSYEKL. Germline trimming cut 0 bases from V and 6 bases from J; bases unmatched to any gene: 5. CDR3 sequence: CASSQDRDRVDGYTF. For the CDR3, the DNA is TGCGCCAGCAGCCAAGATAGGGACAGGGTGGATGGCTACACCTTC.

The chain is built from TRBV7-6 and TRBJ2-1, with 13 bases lining up with TRBD2. V gave up 3 bases and J gave up 10 bases; unmatched junction bases: 6. The CDR3 consists of 15 residues. Germline V CDR1 and CDR2: SGHVS, FNYEAQ. The CDR3 nucleotides read TGTGCCAGCAGCTTGGCACTAGCGGGAGGGGAGGAGCAGTTCTTC. As protein: CASSLALAGGEEQFF.

The chain uses TRBV7-9 and TRBJ2-7, with D perhaps assigned TRBD1 or TRBD2 (5 bases each). Trimming left V 5 bases short and J 3 bases short, with 14 bases between. Germline-derived CDR1 and CDR2 are SEHNR and FQNEAQ (reference sequence). The CDR3 contains 14 residues. The CDR3 DNA is TGTGCCAGCAGCCCCGGGACGGCGATCTACGAGCAGTACTTC. It is translated as CASSPGTAIYEQYF. The full variable domain, completed using reference TRBV7-9 and TRBJ2-7, is DTGVSQNPRHKITKRGQNVTFRCDPISEHNRLYWYRQTLGQGPEFLTYFQNEAQLEKSRLLSDRFSAERPKGSFSTLEIQRTEQGDSAMYLCASSPGTAIYEQYFGPGTRLTVT.

The chain recombines TRBV5-1 with TRBJ1-1, with D tentatively TRBD1 (6 bases). CDR3 length: 14 amino acids. V was cut by 4 bases and J by 6 bases, with 16 bases left in between. The V gene's germline CDR1 is SGHRS and CDR2 YFSETQ. For the CDR3, the DNA is TGCGCCAGCAGCCTGGACAGTTTCGCCGCTGAAGCTTTCTTT. This translates into CASSLDSFAAEAFF.

Concerning this clone itself: Other DNA variants within this sample encode the same CDR3. J is TRBJ2-7 and V is TRBV4-3, with D perhaps TRBD1 (6 bases). Germline V gene lookup returns CDR1 LGHNA and CDR2 YSLEER. The CDR3 length is 13 residues. V lost 0 bases, J lost 5 bases, and 8 bases lay in between. The CDR3 here is CASSQDWGHEQYF. The CDR3 DNA reads as TGCGCCAGCAGCCAAGATTGGGGGCACGAGCAGTACTTC.

The gene calls are TRBV4-1 and TRBJ2-7, with 14 bases matching TRBD2. The V segment lost 3 bases and the J segment 2 bases; nucleotides outside the gene matches: 12. The length of the CDR3 is 19 residues. Germline V CDR1 and CDR2: MGHRA, YSYEKL. This chain's CDR3 is CASSHLAGLAGGLPYEQYF. DNA of the CDR3: TGCGCCAGCAGCCACCTAGCCGGACTAGCGGGAGGCTTGCCCTACGAGCAGTACTTC.

The rearrangement joins TRBV7-9 to TRBJ2-7, with TRBD2 matching over 8 bases. The CDR3 covers 13 residues. V lost 5 bases, J lost 2 bases, and 2 bases stayed unmatched. CDR1 and CDR2 (germline): SEHNR, FQNEAQ (reference sequence). In DNA, the CDR3 is TGTGCCAGCAGCCCGCGGGAGGCCTACGAGCAGTACTTC. Translating it yields CASSPREAYEQYF.

A note on this clone: This specimen includes other DNA sequences encoding the same CDR3. This sequence joins TRBV5-6 and TRBJ1-2, with D unclear. This CDR3 has 14 residues. CDR1 is SGHDT and CDR2 is YYEEEE in the germline V gene. The V and J ends lost 0 bases and 0 bases respectively, with 6 bases between them. Here the CDR3 DNA reads TGTGCCAGCAGCTTGGAAACCGCTAACTATGGCTACACCTTC. It specifies CASSLETANYGYTF.

This sequence joins TRBV6-6 and TRBJ2-5; D is ambiguous. Germline V CDR1 and CDR2: MNHNY, SVGAGI (reference sequence). V lost 5 bases and J 7 bases, leaving 14 bases between the germline ends. There are 13 residues in the CDR3. The CDR3 loop reads CASSGTNSGTQYF. CDR3 sequence (DNA): TGTGCCAGCAGTGGCACGAACTCTGGGACCCAGTACTTC.

The chain is built from TRBV7-2 and TRBJ1-1; perhaps TRBD1 as D (6 bases). Between the trimmed V and J ends, which lost 6 bases and 2 bases, there was a span of 10 bases. CDR3 size: 13 residues. CDR1 and CDR2 (germline): SGHTA, FQGNSA. CDR3 in DNA: TGTGCCAGCAGAGGGGGGGCCAACACTGAAGCTTTCTTT. Residues: CASRGGANTEAFF.

V and J are TRBV10-2 and TRBJ1-2; D ambiguous. Trimming took 1 base from V and 6 from J, leaving 12 bases between them. CDR3 length: 14 amino acids. CDR1 is WSHSY and CDR2 is SAAADI in the germline V gene. This CDR3 is CASSELASSDGYTF. In DNA, the CDR3 is TGCGCCAGCAGTGAGTTGGCATCCTCGGATGGCTACACCTTC.

This clone was observed once. The chain links TRBV29-1 to TRBJ2-7; perhaps TRBD2 as D (6 bases). The CDR3 sequence is 16 residues long. Germline assignment: CDR1 SQVTM and CDR2 ANQGSEA. Trimming cost V 4 bases and J 2 bases, with 21 bases left between them. The CDR3 DNA reads as TGCAGCGTTGTCTTATTCGGACGGGGGTCAACCTACGAGCAGTACTTC. This sequence encodes CSVVLFGRGSTYEQYF.

The gene calls are TRBV10-3 and TRBJ2-3; 11 bases map to TRBD1. Trimming removed 10 bases from V and 7 bases from J; junction bases left unmatched: 7. The CDR3 loop spans 13 amino acids. CDR1 and CDR2 from the germline V gene are ENHRY and SYGVKD. The CDR3 DNA reads TGTGCCACCTTGGACAGGGGGCGAAATACGCAGTATTTT. The encoded protein is CATLDRGRNTQYF.

The V and J genes are TRBV2 and TRBJ1-5; no firm D call. The CDR3 is 14 residues long. V gave up 7 bases and J gave up 1 base, with 11 bases separating them. Germline V gene sequence: CDR1 SNHLY, CDR2 FYNNEI. Here the CDR3 DNA reads TGTGCCAGCACCCCCGGAGAGAGCAATCAGCCCCAGCATTTT. It translates to CASTPGESNQPQHF.

V and J are TRBV7-9 and TRBJ2-1; 7 bases map to TRBD2. Germline trimming cut 5 bases from V and 4 bases from J; bases unmatched to any gene: 8. The CDR3 sequence is 15 residues long. Germline-derived CDR1 and CDR2 are SEHNR and FQNEAQ (reference sequence). The CDR3 here is CASSIARGLYNEQFF. The DNA for the CDR3 is TGTGCCAGCAGCATTGCTCGGGGACTATACAATGAGCAGTTCTTC.

The V gene is TRBV7-9, the J gene TRBJ1-1; a weak D match, TRBD1 (5 bases). The V end lost 7 bases, the J end lost 4 bases, and 7 bases lay between the germline ends. This CDR3 contains 11 residues. Germline-derived CDR1 and CDR2 are SEHNR and FQNEAQ (reference sequence). The CDR3 loop is CASIRGTEAFF. CDR3 coding DNA: TGTGCCAGCATTAGGGGCACTGAAGCTTTCTTT.

In its sample, this clone was seen once. This sequence joins TRBV15 and TRBJ2-7; 14 bases are shared with TRBD2. The germline V gene has CDR1 LNHNV and CDR2 YYDKDF (reference sequence). Trimming removed 8 bases from V and 6 bases from J; junction bases left unmatched: 9. The CDR3 consists of 15 residues. This CDR3 reads CATQEEGLAGVEQYF. In nucleotides, the CDR3 is TGTGCCACCCAAGAGGAGGGACTAGCGGGGGTCGAGCAGTACTTC.

CDR3: CSAPRERGYTF. The CDR3 DNA reads as TGCAGTGCTCCCCGGGAGCGCGGCTACACCTTC. V is TRBV20-1 and J is TRBJ1-2, with D unclear. Deletions cut 5 bases from V and 8 bases from J, with 12 bases between. CDR3 length: 11 residues. The germline V gene encodes CDR1 DFQATT and CDR2 SNEGSKA (reference sequence).

The V call is TRBV15, the J call TRBJ1-5; D is ambiguous. Germline CDR1 LNHNV, CDR2 YYDKDF (reference sequence). Trimming shortened V by 6 bases and J by 3 bases, and 9 bases separated the two germline ends. The CDR3 has 13 residues. The CDR3 bases are TGTGCCACCAGTTGGGCCCACAATCAGCCCCAGCATTTT. It specifies CATSWAHNQPQHF.

The chain couples TRBV11-2 to TRBJ2-7, with D perhaps matching TRBD1 (6 bases). Germline V gives CDR1 SGHAT, CDR2 FQNNGV. Trimming took 1 base from V and 4 from J, leaving 8 bases between them. This CDR3 has 13 amino acids. The DNA of the CDR3 is TGTGCCAGCAGCTTAGGACAGGAGTACGAGCAGTACTTC. Its translation is CASSLGQEYEQYF.

V is TRBV7-9 and J is TRBJ2-5, with TRBD2 matching 7 bases. Germline loops: CDR1 SEHNR, CDR2 FQNEAQ (reference sequence). The CDR3 covers 14 residues. The junction had 1 base not matched to a gene; V was cut back by 1 base and J by 2 bases. This CDR3 reads CASSLGEGQETQYF. In DNA form, the CDR3 reads TGTGCCAGCAGCTTAGGGGAGGGACAAGAGACCCAGTACTTC.

This chain uses TRBV7-9 with TRBJ2-1; 7 positions match TRBD2. V lost 1 base, J lost 6 bases, and 3 bases stayed unmatched. The CDR3 has 14 residues. Germline lookup yields CDR1 SEHNR and CDR2 FQNEAQ (reference sequence). Here the CDR3 DNA reads TGTGCCAGCAGCTTAGGGGGACTACCCAATGAGCAGTTCTTC. Amino acid sequence: CASSLGGLPNEQFF.